The entry that follows covers one TCR beta chain sequence. The antigen is undetermined. The data stem from a study of long-term antiretroviral therapy in people with HIV. Study results and caveats: ART adherence, viral resistance and therapy changes went unrecorded. Post-ART diversity increased but stayed below transplant donor controls.

Treatment locations for all participants with HIV were in the United States. This CDR3 comprises 14 residues. Germline assignment: CDR1 SNHLY and CDR2 FYNNEI. The V end was cut by 3 bases, the J end by 8 bases, with 13 bases between. Sequencing relied on immunoSEQ assay v3.0, run at survey level. The data were produced by immunoSEQ multiplex PCR, yet TCRdb's version contains in-frame clones alone and is incomplete. The sample has over 20,000 clones; roughly 86% are singletons. The clonotype comes from a woman younger than 45 with HIV. The chain employs TRBV2 and TRBJ1-4; D may be TRBD1 (6 bases). Sequences were derived from unsorted PBMCs, sampled 1.9 years after starting antiretroviral therapy. The CDR3 is CASSEASRGEKLFF. CDR3 DNA sequence: TGTGCCAGCAGTGAGGCTAGCAGGGGCGAAAAACTGTTTTTT.